Following are 27 T cell receptor beta chains from one sample sequenced in a study of neoadjuvant nivolumab and ipilimumab in lung cancer. TCRdb keeps only in-frame clones here, not all; method: immunoSEQ multiplex PCR. The sample includes 25,000 to 35,000 clones, about 92% of them seen just once. Sequenced material: peripheral blood, taken after neoadjuvant nivolumab, alone or with ipilimumab, at or shortly before surgery. These receptors all come from an adult with non-small cell lung cancer.

V is TRBV29-1 and J is TRBJ1-1, with D possibly matching TRBD1 (5 bases). Trimming cost V 2 bases and J 2 bases, with 9 bases left between them. CDR3 length equals 13 residues. Germline V gene data show CDR1 as SQVTM and CDR2 as ANQGSEA. The CDR3 loop reads CSVERGPNTEAFF. The CDR3 DNA sequence: TGCAGCGTTGAAAGGGGCCCTAACACTGAAGCTTTCTTT.

The chain employs TRBV5-1 and TRBJ2-2, with D possibly being TRBD1 (6 bases). V was cut by 4 bases and J by 5 bases, with 18 bases left in between. The CDR3 covers 16 residues. Germline V gene sequence: CDR1 SGHRS, CDR2 YFSETQ. CDR3: CASSRDGLTGTGELFF. CDR3 coding DNA: TGCGCCAGCAGCAGGGATGGATTAACAGGGACCGGGGAGCTGTTTTTT. Together with reference TRBV5-1 and TRBJ2-2, the CDR3 gives the full variable domain: KAGVTQTPRYLIKTRGQQVTLSCSPISGHRSVSWYQQTPGQGLQFLFEYFSETQRNKGNFPGRFSGRQFSNSRSEMNVSTLELGDSALYLCASSRDGLTGTGELFFGEGSRLTVL.

This rearrangement joins TRBV5-5 to TRBJ1-1; D perhaps matches TRBD1 (5 bases). This CDR3 is built from 13 residues. V lost 5 bases and J lost 6, with 14 bases in between. Looked up from germline, CDR1 is SGHKS and CDR2 is YYEKEE (reference sequence). In DNA form, the CDR3 reads TGTGCCAGCAGTTACCCGCGAGGGGCTGAAGCTTTCTTT. As protein: CASSYPRGAEAFF.

The J gene is TRBJ2-3, the V gene TRBV9, with TRBD1 as a possible D gene (6 bases). Germline-derived CDR1 and CDR2 are SGDLS and YYNGEE. V lost 4 bases and J 2 bases, leaving 14 bases between the germline ends. The length of the CDR3 is 15 residues. The DNA for the CDR3 is TGTGCCAGCAGCCCTTCACAGGGTTACACAGATACGCAGTATTTT. This encodes CASSPSQGYTDTQYF.

V gene TRBV5-4 combines with J gene TRBJ1-3, with a possible D match to TRBD1 (5 bases). The V end was cut by 10 bases, the J end by 0 bases, with 14 bases between. This CDR3 spans 14 amino acids. From germline, CDR1 is SGHNT and CDR2 YYREEE (reference sequence). The CDR3: CAPAQGPSGNTIYF. In nucleotides, the CDR3 is TGTGCCCCAGCTCAGGGTCCCTCTGGAAACACCATATATTTT.

This clone has a single count. The chain employs TRBV6-6 and TRBJ2-1; 8 nucleotides match TRBD2. Germline V CDR1 and CDR2: MNHNY, SVGAGI (reference sequence). V dropped 6 bases and J dropped 15; count of bases not matched to a gene: 7. The CDR3 length is 11 residues. CDR3 DNA sequence: TGTGCCAGCAGGGGAGCGGGAGATGGGTTCTTC. Translation: CASRGAGDGFF.

The chain is built from TRBV6-1 and TRBJ1-2; the D is unclear. Germline V gene lookup returns CDR1 MNHNS and CDR2 SASEGT. CDR3 size: 15 residues. V was cut by 2 bases and J by 0 bases, with 10 bases left in between. The CDR3 DNA is TGTGCCAGCAGTGAATCCCCGACGGCTAACTATGGCTACACCTTC. It codes for CASSESPTANYGYTF.

The chain couples TRBV5-1 to TRBJ2-7, with 7 bases identical to TRBD2. The germline gives CDR1 SGHRS, CDR2 YFSETQ. The CDR3 is 14 residues long. V shed 0 bases, J shed 3 bases, and the junction held 3 bases outside the gene matches. CDR3: CASSLGGSLYEQYF. For the CDR3, the DNA is TGCGCCAGCAGCTTGGGCGGGAGCCTCTACGAGCAGTACTTC.

This chain links TRBV5-1 with TRBJ2-3, with a possible D match to TRBD1 (6 bases). Trimming removed 0 bases at V and 6 bases at J, with 14 bases between. Germline CDR1 reads SGHRS; CDR2 reads YFSETQ. The CDR3 is made up of 15 amino acids. This chain's CDR3 is CASSLALGAVDTQYF. As DNA, the CDR3 is TGCGCCAGCAGCTTGGCGTTGGGGGCGGTGGATACGCAGTATTTT.

The chain links TRBV14 to TRBJ2-1; 10 positions agree with TRBD2. The CDR3 consists of 20 residues. The V and J ends lost 1 base and 1 base, in that order; junction bases with no gene match: 13. The germline gives CDR1 SGHDN, CDR2 FVKESK. CDR3 in DNA: TGTGCCAGCAGCCAAGTCCTTTCCCATAGCGGGAGGCGTTCCTACAATGAGCAGTTCTTC. This sequence encodes CASSQVLSHSGRRSYNEQFF. Using reference TRBV14 and TRBJ2-1 for the parts outside the CDR3, the full variable domain is EAGVTQFPSHSVIEKGQTVTLRCDPISGHDNLYWYRRVMGKEIKFLLHFVKESKQDESGMPNNRFLAERTGGTYSTLKVQPAELEDSGVYFCASSQVLSHSGRRSYNEQFFGPGTRLTVL.

The CDR3 DNA is TGCGCCAGCAGCTTGGCACAGCCTAACCCTAGCACAGATACGCAGTATTTT. This codes for CASSLAQPNPSTDTQYF. The genes are TRBV5-1 and TRBJ2-3; unclear D gene. V lost 0 bases and J 0 bases, leaving 14 bases between the germline ends. Germline-derived CDR1 and CDR2 are SGHRS and YFSETQ. The CDR3 spans 17 residues.

The chain is built from TRBV13 and TRBJ2-5; D uncertain. CDR1 and CDR2 (germline): PRHDT, FYEKMQ (reference sequence). The CDR3 has 15 residues. The V and J ends lost 3 bases and 5 bases respectively, with 16 bases between them. The CDR3 region has the DNA TGTGCCAGCAGCTTTGGGCCCACACTGTCGGAGACCCAGTACTTC. This encodes CASSFGPTLSETQYF.

The chain is built from TRBV4-1 and TRBJ1-2, with D possibly matching TRBD1 (6 bases). Germline assignment: CDR1 MGHRA and CDR2 YSYEKL. V was pared by 3 bases and J by 2 bases, with 13 bases between. The CDR3 contains 15 residues. The CDR3 region is CASSQRVQGNYGYTF. The CDR3 DNA is TGCGCCAGCAGCCAGAGGGTTCAGGGGAACTATGGCTACACCTTC.

The chain joins TRBV6-5 to TRBJ2-7, with D unclear. V was clipped by 6 bases and J by 8 bases, with 17 bases between them. This CDR3 is 13 amino acids long. Germline V gives CDR1 MNHEY, CDR2 SVGAGI. This CDR3 is CASSLSWEGQQYF. The CDR3 DNA is TGTGCCAGCAGCCTAAGCTGGGAAGGGCAGCAGTACTTC.

V is TRBV5-6 and J is TRBJ2-7; TRBD2 matches 11 bases. With 4 bases clipped from V and 1 base from J, the junction kept 4 bases outside the gene matches. The germline gives CDR1 SGHDT, CDR2 YYEEEE. The CDR3 covers 15 residues. Here the CDR3 reads CASSPGLAVSYEQYF. The CDR3, as DNA: TGTGCCAGCAGCCCGGGACTAGCGGTTTCCTACGAGCAGTACTTC.

This clone appeared once. This rearrangement joins TRBV29-1 to TRBJ2-7, with 8 positions matching TRBD1. The germline V gene encodes CDR1 SQVTM and CDR2 ANQGSEA. The CDR3 has 12 residues. V shed 4 bases, J shed 10 bases, and the junction held 9 bases outside the gene matches. Here the CDR3 DNA reads TGCAGCGTTGGATTAGGACAGGGTGTACAGTACTTC. Amino acid sequence: CSVGLGQGVQYF.

The rearrangement links TRBV29-1 to TRBJ2-1, with unresolved D. The CDR3 sequence is 10 residues long. Looked up from germline, CDR1 is SQVTM and CDR2 is ANQGSEA. Trimming shortened V by 3 bases and J by 9 bases, and 6 bases separated the two germline ends. The chain's CDR3 is CSVEMGEQFF. As DNA, the CDR3 is TGCAGCGTTGAGATGGGTGAGCAGTTCTTC.

The J gene is TRBJ1-1, the V gene TRBV7-9; D remains unclear. This CDR3 contains 13 residues. The ends were cut back, 4 bases at V and 8 bases at J, with 14 bases in the middle. From germline, CDR1 is SEHNR and CDR2 FQNEAQ (reference sequence). The CDR3 sequence is CASSSGQLHEAFF. CDR3 bases: TGTGCCAGCAGCTCGGGTCAGCTCCACGAAGCTTTCTTT. Together with reference TRBV7-9 and TRBJ1-1, the CDR3 gives the full variable domain: DTGVSQNPRHKITKRGQNVTFRCDPISEHNRLYWYRQTLGQGPEFLTYFQNEAQLEKSRLLSDRFSAERPKGSFSTLEIQRTEQGDSAMYLCASSSGQLHEAFFGQGTRLTVV.

The rearrangement joins TRBV2 to TRBJ2-7, with 9 bases that match TRBD1. This CDR3 contains 13 residues. Germline CDR1 is SNHLY and CDR2 is FYNNEI. Trimming cost V 11 bases and J 4 bases; bases outside gene matches: 9. As DNA, the CDR3 is TGTGCCGTACCGGGACAGGGTAGGTACGAGCAGTACTTC. It specifies CAVPGQGRYEQYF.

The chain couples TRBV29-1 to TRBJ1-2; the match to TRBD1 covers 8 bases. The CDR3 runs to 13 residues. J gave up 2 bases and V 6 bases, and 5 bases lay outside the gene matches. Germline loops: CDR1 SQVTM, CDR2 ANQGSEA. CDR3 amino acids: CSVGTGKNYGYTF. The CDR3 DNA follows: TGCAGCGTCGGGACAGGAAAAAACTATGGCTACACCTTC.

J is TRBJ2-1 and V is TRBV5-4; 10 bases line up with TRBD1. The CDR3 extends over 16 amino acids. CDR1 SGHNT and CDR2 YYREEE come from the germline V gene (reference sequence). V gave up 0 bases and J gave up 2 bases; unmatched junction bases: 2. In DNA, the CDR3 is TGTGCCAGCAGCTTGGGACAGGGGGCCCCCTACAATGAGCAGTTCTTC. Amino acids: CASSLGQGAPYNEQFF.

The chain is built from TRBV7-9 and TRBJ1-4; TRBD1 is a possible D gene (5 bases). The germline gives CDR1 SEHNR, CDR2 FQNEAQ (reference sequence). With 1 base removed from V and 4 bases from J, the gap between germline ends came to 10 bases. The CDR3 sequence is 15 residues long. CDR3 protein: CASSLGPQVNEKLFF. In DNA form, the CDR3 reads TGTGCCAGCAGCTTAGGTCCACAGGTTAATGAAAAACTGTTTTTT.

The rearrangement uses TRBV27 and TRBJ1-1; D not resolved. The V gene's germline CDR1 is MNHEY and CDR2 SMNVEV (reference sequence). Trimming stripped 5 bases from V and 3 bases from J, with 4 bases between. The CDR3 sequence is 11 residues long. The CDR3 coding sequence is TGTGCCAGCAGTCAGCACACTGAAGCTTTCTTT. It specifies CASSQHTEAFF.

The sample holds one count of this clone. This rearrangement joins TRBV5-1 to TRBJ2-2; TRBD2 matches at 7 bases. The CDR3 sequence is 15 residues long. Germline values: CDR1 SGHRS, CDR2 YFSETQ. Losses at the gene ends were 2 bases for V and 1 base for J; bases not matched to a gene: 2. CDR3 bases: TGCGCCAGCAGCTTCCAGCGGGAGAACACCGGGGAGCTGTTTTTT. As protein: CASSFQRENTGELFF.

The J gene is TRBJ1-5, the V gene TRBV5-6; 8 positions agree with TRBD1. Germline trimming cut 4 bases from V and 3 bases from J; bases unmatched to any gene: 3. The CDR3 totals 14 residues. CDR1 and CDR2 (germline): SGHDT, YYEEEE. The CDR3 loop reads CASSKDRVNQPQHF. The CDR3, as DNA: TGTGCCAGCAGCAAGGACAGGGTCAATCAGCCCCAGCATTTT.

The chain carries TRBV10-3 and TRBJ2-5, with D unclear. Germline CDR1 reads ENHRY; CDR2 reads SYGVKD. The V gene lost 5 bases and the J gene lost 5 bases, with 9 bases spanning the gap. The CDR3 covers 12 residues. The CDR3 is CAISSSGETQYF. For the CDR3, the DNA is TGTGCCATCAGTTCCTCTGGGGAGACCCAGTACTTC.

The J gene is TRBJ2-2, the V gene TRBV5-1; either TRBD1 or TRBD2 may fit D (6 bases each). The germline CDR1 and CDR2 sequences are SGHRS and YFSETQ. The CDR3 is 13 residues long. V was pared by 4 bases and J by 13 bases, with 17 bases between. The CDR3 bases are TGCGCCAGCAGCGTACAGGGACTTTCTGGGCTGTTTTTT. Translation gives CASSVQGLSGLFF. Drawing the rest from reference TRBV5-1 and TRBJ2-2, the complete variable domain is KAGVTQTPRYLIKTRGQQVTLSCSPISGHRSVSWYQQTPGQGLQFLFEYFSETQRNKGNFPGRFSGRQFSNSRSEMNVSTLELGDSALYLCASSVQGLSGLFFGEGSRLTVL.